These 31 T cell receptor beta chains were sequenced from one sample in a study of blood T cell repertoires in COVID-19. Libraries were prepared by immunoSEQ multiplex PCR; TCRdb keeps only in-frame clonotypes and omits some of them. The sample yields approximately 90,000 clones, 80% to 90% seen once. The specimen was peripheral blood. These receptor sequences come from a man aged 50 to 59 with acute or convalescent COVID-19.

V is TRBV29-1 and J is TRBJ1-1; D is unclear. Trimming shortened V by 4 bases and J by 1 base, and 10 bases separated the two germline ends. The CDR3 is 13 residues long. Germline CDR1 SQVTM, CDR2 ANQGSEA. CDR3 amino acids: CSVVAGWNTEAFF. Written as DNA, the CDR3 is TGCAGCGTTGTTGCAGGATGGAACACTGAAGCTTTCTTT.

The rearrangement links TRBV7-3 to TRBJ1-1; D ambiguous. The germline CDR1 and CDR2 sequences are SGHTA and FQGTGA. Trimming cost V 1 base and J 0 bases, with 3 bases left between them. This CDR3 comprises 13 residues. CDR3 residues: CASSLSMNTEAFF. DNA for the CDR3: TGTGCCAGCAGCTTAAGTATGAACACTGAAGCTTTCTTT.

DNA for the CDR3: TGTGCCAGTACGGACAGGGCGCAAGTTGGGCAGCCCCAGCATTTT. It yields the protein CASTDRAQVGQPQHF. V is TRBV19 and J is TRBJ1-5; 8 nucleotides match TRBD1. Germline V lookup: CDR1 LNHDA, CDR2 SQIVND (reference sequence). CDR3 size: 15 residues. Trimming took 7 bases from V and 7 from J; bases not matched to a gene: 12.

The CDR3 loop is CAISEGINSGNTIYF. The CDR3 DNA reads as TGTGCCATCAGTGAGGGCATAAACTCTGGAAACACCATATATTTT. J is TRBJ1-3 and V is TRBV10-3; no clear D. V lost 2 bases to trimming and J lost 0 bases, with 8 bases between them. Germline V lookup: CDR1 ENHRY, CDR2 SYGVKD. This CDR3 spans 15 amino acids.

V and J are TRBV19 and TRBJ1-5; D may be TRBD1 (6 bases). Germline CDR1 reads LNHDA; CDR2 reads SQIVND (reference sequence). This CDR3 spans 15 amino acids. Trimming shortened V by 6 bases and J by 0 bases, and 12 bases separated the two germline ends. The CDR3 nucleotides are TGTGCCAGTAGACAGGGACGGAATAGCAATCAGCCCCAGCATTTT. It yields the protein CASRQGRNSNQPQHF.

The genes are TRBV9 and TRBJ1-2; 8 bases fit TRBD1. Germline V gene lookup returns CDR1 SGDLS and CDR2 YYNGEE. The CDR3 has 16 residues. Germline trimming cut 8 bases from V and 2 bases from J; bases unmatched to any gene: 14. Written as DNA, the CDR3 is TGTGCCAGTGCTCAGGGAGCGGACAGGGTGAACTATGGCTACACCTTC. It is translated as CASAQGADRVNYGYTF.

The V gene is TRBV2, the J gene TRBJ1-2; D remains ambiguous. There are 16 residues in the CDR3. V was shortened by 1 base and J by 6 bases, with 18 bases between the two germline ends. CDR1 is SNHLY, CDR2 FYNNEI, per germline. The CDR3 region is CASSEDRTASRDGYTF. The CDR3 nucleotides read TGTGCCAGCAGTGAAGATAGAACAGCTAGCAGAGATGGCTACACCTTC.

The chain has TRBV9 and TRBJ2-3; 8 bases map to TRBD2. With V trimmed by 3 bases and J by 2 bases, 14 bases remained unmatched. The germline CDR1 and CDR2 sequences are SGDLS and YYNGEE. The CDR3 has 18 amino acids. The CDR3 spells CASSALPFAGGNTDTQYF. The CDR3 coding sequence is TGTGCCAGCAGCGCCCTCCCGTTCGCGGGGGGTAACACAGATACGCAGTATTTT.

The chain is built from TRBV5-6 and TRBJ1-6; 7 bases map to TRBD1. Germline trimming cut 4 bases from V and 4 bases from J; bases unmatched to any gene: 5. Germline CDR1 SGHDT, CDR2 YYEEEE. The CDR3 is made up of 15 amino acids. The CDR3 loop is CASSSQGVYNSPLHF. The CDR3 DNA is TGTGCCAGCAGCAGTCAGGGGGTTTATAATTCACCCCTCCACTTT.

The CDR3 region has the DNA TGCGCCAGCAGCTTCACTAGAGGGGGGGTAAATAACTATGGCTACACCTTC. Its translation is CASSFTRGGVNNYGYTF. The gene calls are TRBV5-1 and TRBJ1-2, with D perhaps TRBD1 (6 bases). Germline assignment: CDR1 SGHRS and CDR2 YFSETQ. The germline V and J ends were trimmed by 2 bases and 1 base, with 18 bases remaining between them. The CDR3 covers 17 residues.

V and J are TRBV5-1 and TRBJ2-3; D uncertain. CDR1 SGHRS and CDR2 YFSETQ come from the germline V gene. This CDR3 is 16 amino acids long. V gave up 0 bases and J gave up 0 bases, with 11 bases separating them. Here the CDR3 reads CASSLDPSGSTDTQYF. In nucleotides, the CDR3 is TGCGCCAGCAGCTTGGATCCATCCGGGAGCACAGATACGCAGTATTTT.

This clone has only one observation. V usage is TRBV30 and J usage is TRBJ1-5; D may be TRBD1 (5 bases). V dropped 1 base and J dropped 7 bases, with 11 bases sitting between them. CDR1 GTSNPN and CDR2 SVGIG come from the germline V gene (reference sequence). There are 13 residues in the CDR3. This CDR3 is CAWSDGGSQPQHF. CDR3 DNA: TGTGCCTGGAGTGATGGGGGGTCGCAGCCCCAGCATTTT.

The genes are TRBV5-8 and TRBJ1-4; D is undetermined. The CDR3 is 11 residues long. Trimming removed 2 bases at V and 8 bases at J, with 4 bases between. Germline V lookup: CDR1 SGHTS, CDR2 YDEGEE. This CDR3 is CASSFVEKLFF. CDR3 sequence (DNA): TGTGCCAGCAGCTTCGTGGAAAAACTGTTTTTT.

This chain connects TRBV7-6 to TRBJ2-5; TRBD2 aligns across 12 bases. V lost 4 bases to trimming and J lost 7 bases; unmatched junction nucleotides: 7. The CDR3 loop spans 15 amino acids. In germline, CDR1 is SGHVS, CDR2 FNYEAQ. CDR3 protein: CASSYTSGGTGTQYF. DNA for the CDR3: TGTGCCAGCAGCTACACTAGCGGGGGGACGGGGACCCAGTACTTC.

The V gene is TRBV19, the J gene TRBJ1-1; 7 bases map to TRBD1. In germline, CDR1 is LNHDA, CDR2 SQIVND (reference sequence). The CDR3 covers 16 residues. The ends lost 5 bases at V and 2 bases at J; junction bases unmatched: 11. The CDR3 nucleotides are TGTGCCAGTAGTCCTCCCCGGGACAGACCTAACACTGAAGCTTTCTTT. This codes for CASSPPRDRPNTEAFF. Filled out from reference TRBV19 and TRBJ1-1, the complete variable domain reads DGGITQSPKYLFRKEGQNVTLSCEQNLNHDAMYWYRQDPGQGLRLIYYSQIVNDFQKGDIAEGYSVSREKKESFPLTVTSAQKNPTAFYLCASSPPRDRPNTEAFFGQGTRLTVV.

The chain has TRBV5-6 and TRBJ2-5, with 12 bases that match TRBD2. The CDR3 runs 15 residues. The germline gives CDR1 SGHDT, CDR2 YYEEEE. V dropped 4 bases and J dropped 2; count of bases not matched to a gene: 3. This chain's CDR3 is CASSKTSGGQETQYF. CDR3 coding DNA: TGTGCCAGCAGCAAGACTAGCGGGGGACAAGAGACCCAGTACTTC.

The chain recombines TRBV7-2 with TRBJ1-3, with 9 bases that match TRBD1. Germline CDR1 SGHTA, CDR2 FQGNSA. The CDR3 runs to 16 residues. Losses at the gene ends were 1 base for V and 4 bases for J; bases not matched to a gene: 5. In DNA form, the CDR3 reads TGTGCCAGCAGCTTAGGAGGGACAGGGACGGGAAACACCATATATTTT. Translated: CASSLGGTGTGNTIYF.

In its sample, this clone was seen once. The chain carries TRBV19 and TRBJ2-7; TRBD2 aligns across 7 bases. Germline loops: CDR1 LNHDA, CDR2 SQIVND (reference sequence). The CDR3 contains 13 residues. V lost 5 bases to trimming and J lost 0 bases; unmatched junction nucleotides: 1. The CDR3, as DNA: TGTGCCAGTAGTCCTAGCGGCTCCTACGAGCAGTACTTC. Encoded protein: CASSPSGSYEQYF.

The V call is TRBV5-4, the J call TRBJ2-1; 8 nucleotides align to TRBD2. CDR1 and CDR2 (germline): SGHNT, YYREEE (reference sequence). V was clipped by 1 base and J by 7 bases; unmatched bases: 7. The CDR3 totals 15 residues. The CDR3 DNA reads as TGTGCCAGCAGCTTGAATAGCGGGGATTGGAATGAGCAGTTCTTC. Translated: CASSLNSGDWNEQFF. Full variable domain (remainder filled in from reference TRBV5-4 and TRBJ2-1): ETGVTQSPTHLIKTRGQQVTLRCSSQSGHNTVSWYQQALGQGPQFIFQYYREEENGRGNFPPRFSGLQFPNYSSELNVNALELDDSALYLCASSLNSGDWNEQFFGPGTRLTVL.

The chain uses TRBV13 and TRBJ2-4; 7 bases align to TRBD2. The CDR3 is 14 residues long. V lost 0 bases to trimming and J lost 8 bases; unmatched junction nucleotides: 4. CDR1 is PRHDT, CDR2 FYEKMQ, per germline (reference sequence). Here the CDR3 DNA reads TGTGCCAGCAGCTTAGGCCTGGCGGGGGACATTCAGTACTTC. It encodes CASSLGLAGDIQYF.

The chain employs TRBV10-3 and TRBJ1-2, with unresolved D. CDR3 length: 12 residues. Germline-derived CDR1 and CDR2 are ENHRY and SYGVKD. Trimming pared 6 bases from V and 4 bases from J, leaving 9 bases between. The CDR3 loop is CAISKSLYGYTF. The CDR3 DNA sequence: TGTGCCATCAGCAAGAGTCTCTATGGCTACACCTTC.

CDR3 sequence: CASSPGQGFDKNIQYF. Here the CDR3 DNA reads TGTGCCAGTAGTCCAGGACAGGGATTCGACAAAAACATTCAGTACTTC. The chain recombines TRBV19 with TRBJ2-4; TRBD1 matches 8 bases. Germline CDR1 is LNHDA and CDR2 is SQIVND (reference sequence). This CDR3 is built from 16 residues. V gave up 5 bases and J gave up 3 bases; unmatched junction bases: 9.

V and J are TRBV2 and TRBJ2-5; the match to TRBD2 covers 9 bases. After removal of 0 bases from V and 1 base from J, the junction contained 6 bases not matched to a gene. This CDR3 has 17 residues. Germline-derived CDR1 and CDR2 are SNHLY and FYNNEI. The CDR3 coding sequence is TGTGCCAGCAGTGAAGCGCTTCGCGGGGGGGTCCAAGAGACCCAGTACTTC. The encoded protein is CASSEALRGGVQETQYF.

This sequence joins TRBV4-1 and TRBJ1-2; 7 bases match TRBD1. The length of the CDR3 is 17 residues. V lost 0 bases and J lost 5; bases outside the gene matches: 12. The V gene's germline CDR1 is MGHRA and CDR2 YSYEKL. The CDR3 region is CASSQELGTASTYGYTF. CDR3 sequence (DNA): TGCGCCAGCAGCCAAGAATTAGGGACAGCCAGTACGTATGGCTACACCTTC.

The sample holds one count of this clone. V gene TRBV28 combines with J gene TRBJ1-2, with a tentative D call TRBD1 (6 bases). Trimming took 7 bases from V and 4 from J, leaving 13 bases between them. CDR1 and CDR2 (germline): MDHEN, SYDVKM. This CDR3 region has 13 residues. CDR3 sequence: CASKGGAGYGYTF. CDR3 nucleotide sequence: TGTGCCAGCAAGGGGGGGGCCGGCTATGGCTACACCTTC.

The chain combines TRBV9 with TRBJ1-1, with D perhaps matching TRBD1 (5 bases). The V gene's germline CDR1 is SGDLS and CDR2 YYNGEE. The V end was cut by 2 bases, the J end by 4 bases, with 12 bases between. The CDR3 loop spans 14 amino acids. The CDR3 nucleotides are TGTGCCAGCAGCGTCAATTGGAGGGGCACTGAAGCTTTCTTT. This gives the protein CASSVNWRGTEAFF.

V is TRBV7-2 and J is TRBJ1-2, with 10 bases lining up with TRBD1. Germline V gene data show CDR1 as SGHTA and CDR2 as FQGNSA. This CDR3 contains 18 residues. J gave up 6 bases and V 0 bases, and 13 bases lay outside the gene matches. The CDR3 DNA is TGTGCCAGCAGCTTAGCGCTAAGGTGGGGACAGGGGAATCATGGCTACACCTTC. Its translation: CASSLALRWGQGNHGYTF. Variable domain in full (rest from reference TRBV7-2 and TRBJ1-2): GAGVSQSPSNKVTEKGKDVELRCDPISGHTALYWYRQSLGQGLEFLIYFQGNSAPDKSGLPSDRFSAERTGGSVSTLTIQRTQQEDSAVYLCASSLALRWGQGNHGYTFGSGTRLTVV.

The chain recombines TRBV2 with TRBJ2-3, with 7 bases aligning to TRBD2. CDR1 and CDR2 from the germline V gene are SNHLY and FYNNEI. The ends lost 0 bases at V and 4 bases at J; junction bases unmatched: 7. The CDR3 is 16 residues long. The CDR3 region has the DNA TGTGCCAGCAGTGAAGCGCTTCGGGGGAGGGCAGATACGCAGTATTTT. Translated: CASSEALRGRADTQYF.

The CDR3 sequence is CASSEGMTPGQGARSLHF. CDR3 sequence (DNA): TGTGCCAGCAGTGAAGGCATGACTCCGGGACAGGGGGCGAGGTCCCTCCACTTT. V is TRBV6-1 and J is TRBJ1-6, with TRBD1 identical over 12 bases. J was trimmed by 14 bases and V by 1 base; bases with no gene match: 15. CDR1 and CDR2 (germline): MNHNS, SASEGT. There are 18 residues in the CDR3.

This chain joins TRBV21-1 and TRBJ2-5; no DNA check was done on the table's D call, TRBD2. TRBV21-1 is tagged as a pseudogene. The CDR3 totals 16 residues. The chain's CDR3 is CASSKILAGFQETQYF. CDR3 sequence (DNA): TGTGCCAGCAGCAAAATCCTAGCGGGGTTCCAAGAGACCCAGTACTTC.

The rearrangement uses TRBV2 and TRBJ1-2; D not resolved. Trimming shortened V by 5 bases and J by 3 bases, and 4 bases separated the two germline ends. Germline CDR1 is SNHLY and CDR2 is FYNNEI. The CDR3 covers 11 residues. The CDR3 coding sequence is TGTGCCAGCAGTACGGACTATGGCTACACCTTC. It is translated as CASSTDYGYTF.